This TCR beta chain was sequenced during a study of blood T cell repertoires in COVID-19. The wider study: Collection of acute and convalescent COVID-19 samples took place in the United States, Italy and Spain. The cDNA or gDNA used as material had been derived from T cells, B-cell-depleted T cells, or PBMCs.

Original handling: Researchers report that nucleated cell counts were estimated from reference gene primer amplification. Method: immunoSEQ multiplex PCR; TCRdb's copy keeps in-frame clones and lacks some. V and J calls and clone size are those listed in that table; D and trimming were worked out from the DNA. Among about 120,000 clones listed, 85% were seen once. Germline V gene data show CDR1 as SGHDT and CDR2 as YYEEEE. The CDR3 has 15 residues. Trimming took 4 bases from V and 1 from J; bases not matched to a gene: 5. This clonotype was sampled from a woman of 80 years or more with acute or convalescent COVID-19. Sample: peripheral blood. This chain joins TRBV5-6 and TRBJ1-3, with 7 bases aligning to TRBD1. The CDR3 nucleotides read TGTGCCAGCAGCCCACAGGGGCGTTCTGGAAACACCATATATTTT. Residues: CASSPQGRSGNTIYF.